This entry features one TCR beta chain sequence. No antigen is known for it. Looked up from germline, CDR1 is SEHNR and CDR2 is FQNEAQ (reference sequence). There are 15 residues in the CDR3. The ends were cut back, 4 bases at V and 0 bases at J, with 12 bases in the middle. One entry per CDR3 protein, called by TCRdb with MiXCR from the 5' RACE reads. The sample contains about 160,000 distinct CDR3 sequences, roughly 31% of which appear only once. These data belong to a study of T-cell memory formation after mild COVID-19. Study-level points and caveats: In pre-infection memory, a portion of responding clones appeared, which suggested that cross-reactive memory joined. Among CD4+ contracting clones, most were CM and EM, and CD8+ ones EMRA. Clones that got smaller from day 15 to 85 had even CD4/CD8, while clones growing later tipped toward CD4+.

The chain is built from TRBV7-9 and TRBJ1-2, with a weak D call TRBD1 (5 bases). This receptor was identified in an adult woman who had mild COVID-19 (a few samples of this study predate the infection). Cell type and time point are not known. What was sequenced was PBMCs or a T cell subset sorted from them (not recorded which). In DNA form, the CDR3 reads TGTGCCAGCAGCTCCCCTGACAGAGCTAACTATGGCTACACCTTC. It yields the protein CASSSPDRANYGYTF.